The next 20 T cell receptor beta chains were all read from a single sample in a study of cytomegalovirus exposure and HLA in healthy donors. The PCR contained 60 Vbeta and 13 Jbeta primers. Here immunoSEQ multiplex PCR was the method, and the copy in TCRdb shows in-frame clones only, minus some. Among 120,000 or so clones listed, roughly 82% were seen once. Sequencing was done on a sample of PBMCs. These receptors originate from a man between 18 and 35 years old in good health and CMV-seropositive.

The chain couples TRBV30 to TRBJ1-1; a possible D gene is TRBD1 (6 bases). CDR3 length: 12 amino acids. Trimming removed 2 bases at V and 10 bases at J, with 14 bases between. Germline lookup yields CDR1 GTSNPN and CDR2 SVGIG (reference sequence). The CDR3 nucleotides read TGTGCCTGGAGTACCGGGGGGGCGGGAGCTTTCTTT. Encoded protein: CAWSTGGAGAFF.

This clone was detected a few times. This chain connects TRBV19 to TRBJ2-5; tentatively, D is TRBD2 (5 bases). The germline V gene has CDR1 LNHDA and CDR2 SQIVND (reference sequence). This CDR3 has 14 amino acids. Trimming stripped 3 bases from V and 5 bases from J, with 13 bases between. The CDR3 loop is CASSILPGLETQYF. In DNA, the CDR3 is TGTGCCAGTAGTATCTTACCGGGATTGGAGACCCAGTACTTC.

The genes are TRBV21-1 and TRBJ2-7; TRBD2, the table's D call, lacks a check against the DNA. TRBV21-1 is a pseudogene. The CDR3 spans 15 residues. CDR3 protein: CASSKARKSSYEQYF. CDR3 bases: TGTGCCAGCAGCAAAGCGCGGAAAAGTTCCTACGAGCAGTACTTC.

This sequence joins TRBV11-2 and TRBJ1-2, with TRBD1 matching 9 bases. This CDR3 spans 15 amino acids. V trimming: 5 bases; J trimming: 4 bases; junction bases outside the gene matches: 8. CDR1 is SGHAT, CDR2 FQNNGV, per germline. The chain's CDR3 is CASSTGTGTGYGYTF. CDR3 DNA sequence: TGTGCCAGCAGCACCGGGACAGGGACAGGCTATGGCTACACCTTC.

The V gene is TRBV6-5, the J gene TRBJ1-3; maybe TRBD1 (6 bases). The germline V gene encodes CDR1 MNHEY and CDR2 SVGAGI. The CDR3 covers 13 residues. The germline V and J ends were trimmed by 6 bases and 0 bases, with 6 bases remaining between them. CDR3 protein: CASRDSSGNTIYF. DNA of the CDR3: TGTGCCAGCAGGGACAGCTCTGGAAACACCATATATTTT.

This clone was detected only once. The chain employs TRBV30 and TRBJ2-2; 12 bases fit TRBD2. There are 18 residues in the CDR3. Germline V gives CDR1 GTSNPN, CDR2 SVGIG (reference sequence). J lost 4 bases, V lost 3 bases, and 12 bases had no gene match. For the CDR3, the DNA is TGTGCCTGGAGCAAATGGCTAGCGGGGGGGCCAAGCACCGGGGAGCTGTTTTTT. Translated: CAWSKWLAGGPSTGELFF.

The genes are TRBV5-1 and TRBJ2-7, with D uncertain. The CDR3 extends over 18 amino acids. Trimming removed 4 bases at V and 0 bases at J, with 23 bases between. Germline V gives CDR1 SGHRS, CDR2 YFSETQ. The CDR3 is CASSPLQIGLSSSYEQYF. The CDR3 DNA is TGCGCCAGCAGCCCTTTACAGATCGGCCTCTCCAGCTCCTACGAGCAGTACTTC.

V usage is TRBV7-8 and J usage is TRBJ2-7; D is unclear. Per germline, CDR1 SGHVS and CDR2 FQNEAQ. Trimming stripped 1 base from V and 2 bases from J, with 9 bases between. The CDR3 is 14 residues long. The CDR3 DNA sequence: TGTGCCAGCAGCTTAGGGGTGGGCGCCTACGAGCAGTACTTC. Its protein is CASSLGVGAYEQYF.

This rearrangement joins TRBV7-9 to TRBJ1-1; TRBD1 agrees at 7 bases. Germline loops: CDR1 SEHNR, CDR2 FQNEAQ (reference sequence). The V segment lost 6 bases and the J segment 1 base; nucleotides outside the gene matches: 8. This CDR3 is 15 amino acids long. The CDR3 loop reads CASSWIDRANTEAFF. The CDR3 DNA reads TGTGCCAGCAGTTGGATAGACAGGGCGAACACTGAAGCTTTCTTT.

CDR3 in DNA: TGTGCCAGCAGCCGAGCCGGGACAGGGTTTACGGGCGGTCAGCCCCAGCATTTT. Protein: CASSRAGTGFTGGQPQHF. V and J are TRBV5-8 and TRBJ1-5; 9 bases map to TRBD1. The CDR3 is 18 amino acids. The germline gives CDR1 SGHTS, CDR2 YDEGEE. The ends lost 4 bases at V and 6 bases at J; junction bases unmatched: 17.

The gene calls are TRBV5-1 and TRBJ2-7; TRBD1 matches at 9 bases. The CDR3 sequence is 13 residues long. Per the germline V gene, CDR1 is SGHRS and CDR2 is YFSETQ. The junction had 0 bases not matched to a gene; V was cut back by 0 bases and J by 5 bases. The CDR3 DNA sequence: TGCGCCAGCAGCTTGGGGACAGGGGACGAGCAGTACTTC. Translation: CASSLGTGDEQYF.

This clone has just one count. The V and J genes are TRBV19 and TRBJ2-6; D is possibly TRBD1 (6 bases). Germline V gives CDR1 LNHDA, CDR2 SQIVND (reference sequence). V lost 7 bases and J 2 bases, leaving 9 bases between the germline ends. The CDR3 covers 14 residues. Here the CDR3 DNA reads TGTGCCAGTACCTACAGGGCTGGGGCCAACGTCCTGACTTTC. As protein: CASTYRAGANVLTF.

The rearrangement uses TRBV13 and TRBJ1-2; 7 positions match TRBD1. The V segment lost 5 bases and the J segment 8 bases; nucleotides outside the gene matches: 14. This CDR3 has 15 amino acids. Germline V lookup: CDR1 PRHDT, CDR2 FYEKMQ (reference sequence). The DNA of the CDR3 is TGTGCCAGCAGCCCAACGTTGACAGGGTTTGGCGGCTACACCTTC. Translated: CASSPTLTGFGGYTF.

The V call is TRBV6-5, the J call TRBJ1-4; possibly TRBD1 for D (6 bases). Germline V gene data show CDR1 as MNHEY and CDR2 as SVGAGI. The CDR3 covers 14 residues. The germline V and J ends were trimmed by 7 bases and 6 bases, with 15 bases remaining between them. The chain's CDR3 is CASTTQGKDEKLFF. As DNA, the CDR3 is TGTGCCAGCACGACGCAGGGGAAAGATGAAAAACTGTTTTTT.

The rearrangement joins TRBV14 to TRBJ2-3; unclear D gene. Trimming removed 1 base from V and 6 bases from J, with 8 bases in between. The CDR3 spans 13 residues. The V gene's germline CDR1 is SGHDN and CDR2 FVKESK. For the CDR3, the DNA is TGTGCCAGCAGCCAAGCGGGTTATGATACGCAGTATTTT. This translates into CASSQAGYDTQYF.

The chain employs TRBV7-2 and TRBJ1-5; TRBD1 matches 7 bases. The junction had 5 bases not matched to a gene; V was cut back by 4 bases and J by 5 bases. The CDR3 runs 14 residues. Germline CDR1 SGHTA, CDR2 FQGNSA. This CDR3 reads CASSSTGTYQPQHF. In DNA, the CDR3 is TGTGCCAGCAGCTCGACAGGGACTTATCAGCCCCAGCATTTT.

As DNA, the CDR3 is TGTGCCAGCAGTTTAGGGAACAGGGGGCGATTAGGAGAGACCCAGTACTTC. This codes for CASSLGNRGRLGETQYF. This chain connects TRBV28 to TRBJ2-5, with 9 nucleotides matching TRBD1. The CDR3 is 17 amino acids. V lost 2 bases and J lost 4; bases outside the gene matches: 11. Germline V CDR1 and CDR2: MDHEN, SYDVKM.

The gene calls are TRBV4-1 and TRBJ1-2, with D hard to call. Germline assignment: CDR1 MGHRA and CDR2 YSYEKL. V was trimmed by 1 base and J by 4 bases, leaving 10 bases between them. There are 14 residues in the CDR3. The CDR3 reads CASSQVAGIYGYTF. In DNA, the CDR3 is TGCGCCAGCAGCCAAGTAGCGGGGATCTATGGCTACACCTTC.

This clone was observed a handful of times. V and J are TRBV7-8 and TRBJ1-2; D is undetermined. Germline V gives CDR1 SGHVS, CDR2 FQNEAQ. Trimming removed 0 bases at V and 4 bases at J, with 12 bases between. The CDR3 sequence is 15 residues long. CDR3 region: CASSLARTPGYGYTF. The DNA of the CDR3 is TGTGCCAGCAGCTTAGCTCGGACTCCCGGCTATGGCTACACCTTC.

The chain employs TRBV2 and TRBJ1-4, with 7 bases fitting TRBD1. Germline loops: CDR1 SNHLY, CDR2 FYNNEI. This CDR3 has 16 amino acids. With V trimmed by 2 bases and J by 7 bases, 10 bases remained unmatched. In nucleotides, the CDR3 is TGTGCCAGCAGTGAAAGATTGCAGGGGGTCGCTGAAAAACTGTTTTTT. Protein sequence: CASSERLQGVAEKLFF.